The rows below give T cell receptor beta chains drawn from one sample of a study of shared clonotypes between healthy human individuals. The protocol was immunoSEQ multiplex PCR, while the TCRdb copy is restricted to in-frame clones and leaves out a portion. Of 2.3 million or so clones in the sample, just over 90% are singletons; the top ten hold about 0.39%. The sequenced sample consisted of naive CD4+ T cells from PBMCs. These receptors came from a man younger than 35 in good health. Some clones in this sample may be carry-over from other donors' samples. CDR3s include the opening cysteine and the closing phenylalanine or tryptophan. The order of the fields is V gene, clone size, D gene, J gene, CDR3 DNA, CDR3 protein. D genes are given only for firm matches. Not all rows give a size; the values are once, few, many and, for expanded clones, a class.

>TRBV15|.|TRBD1|TRBJ1-3
TGTGCCACGAAACGAACAGGGGGAAAAGGAAACACCATATATTTT
CATKRTGGKGNTIYF
>TRBV2|.|TRBD1|TRBJ1-4
TGTGCCAGCAGCGGGGGGACAGGGAGCGAAAAACTGTTTTTT
CASSGGTGSEKLFF
>TRBV5-8|.|.|TRBJ2-7
TGTGCCAGCAGCTTGGACGCATACGAGCAGTACTTC
CASSLDAYEQYF
>TRBV18|.|TRBD1|TRBJ1-2
TGTGCCAGCTCACCCGAGGGACAGGCAAACTATGGCTACACCTTC
CASSPEGQANYGYTF
>TRBV5-1|.|TRBD2|TRBJ2-1
TGCGCCAGCAGCCTCGGACTAGCGGGAGTAGCGTACAATGAGCAGTTCTTC
CASSLGLAGVAYNEQFF
>TRBV7-9|.|TRBD2|TRBJ2-7
TGTGCCAGCAGCCCAACTAGCGGAGAGGCCTACGAGCAGTACTTC
CASSPTSGEAYEQYF
>TRBV15|.|.|TRBJ2-7
TGTGCCACCAGCAGAGATGTGCGCGGGACAGTGGGGGCGGAGCAGTACTTC
CATSRDVRGTVGAEQYF
>TRBV5-4|.|.|TRBJ2-1
TGTGCCAGCAGCTCCAAAAACAATGAGCAGTTCTTC
CASSSKNNEQFF
>TRBV4-3|once|.|TRBJ1-3
TGCGCCAGCAGCCAAGAAGTGGGGAGCTCTGGAAACACCATATATTTT
CASSQEVGSSGNTIYF
>TRBV2|.|.|TRBJ2-3
TGTGCCAGCAGTGAAACTGGAGATACGCAGTATTTT
CASSETGDTQYF
>TRBV5-4|few|.|TRBJ1-4
TGTGCCAGCAGCTTGGACAGGGTTGAAGAAAAACTGTTTTTT
CASSLDRVEEKLFF
>TRBV2|.|.|TRBJ2-3
TGTGCCAGCAGTGGCCCGATCAGCACAGATACGCAGTATTTT
CASSGPISTDTQYF
>TRBV11-2|.|TRBD2|TRBJ2-7
TGTGCCAGCAGCTTAGTCGGGAGGGCCTACGAGCAGTACTTC
CASSLVGRAYEQYF
>TRBV7-2|.|.|TRBJ2-7
TGTGCCAGCAGCTTAGACCTTTCCTACGAGCAGTACTTC
CASSLDLSYEQYF
>TRBV11-2|.|.|TRBJ2-1
TGTGCCAGCAGTCGCGGAGCCTACAATGAGCAGTTCTTC
CASSRGAYNEQFF
>TRBV4-1|.|TRBD2|TRBJ2-1
TGCGCCAGCAGCCAACCGACTAGCCGGAGTTTGAATGAGCAGTTCTTC
CASSQPTSRSLNEQFF
>TRBV29-1|.|.|TRBJ2-5
TGCAGCGTTGAGCGGGGAGTCCAAGAGACCCAGTACTTC
CSVERGVQETQYF
>TRBV28|.|.|TRBJ2-7
TGTGCCAGCAGAACTCCCGGGGCCTCCTACGAGCAGTACTTC
CASRTPGASYEQYF
>TRBV19|.|.|TRBJ2-7
TGTGCCAGTAGTCCCCGAGGGGTTCGCGGCTCCTACGAGCAGTACTTC
CASSPRGVRGSYEQYF
>TRBV7-2|.|TRBD2|TRBJ2-3
TGTGCCAGCAGCTTAGCCGTGGGCCCCAGGCGGGGGACGGAGCCAGATACGCAGTATTTT
CASSLAVGPRRGTEPDTQYF
>TRBV5-1|.|.|TRBJ2-7
TGCGCCAGCAGCTTGGATACGCCCCCCTACGAGCAGTACTTC
CASSLDTPPYEQYF
>TRBV7-9|.|.|TRBJ2-3
TGTGCCAGCAGCTGGGGGCGGGAAGGCACAGATACGCAGTATTTT
CASSWGREGTDTQYF
>TRBV5-1|.|TRBD2|TRBJ2-7
TGCGCCAGCAGCTTGGCCGGAGCGGGAGGCTACGAGCAGTACTTC
CASSLAGAGGYEQYF
>TRBV2|once|.|TRBJ2-4
TGTGCCAGCAGTGAAACTAGCTCCCCCCTCCAAGCCAAAAACATTCAGTACTTC
CASSETSSPLQAKNIQYF
>TRBV19|.|.|TRBJ2-4
TGTGCCAGTAGCAATAGACAGGGAGGGTACATTCAGTACTTC
CASSNRQGGYIQYF
>TRBV7-3|.|TRBD2|TRBJ2-1
TGTGCCAGCAGCTTGAAAGCGGGACCACCAAGCGATGAGCAGTTCTTC
CASSLKAGPPSDEQFF